One sample yielded the 24 T cell receptor beta chains listed below, sequenced in a study of T cell repertoires in cytomegalovirus infection. For these receptors, no antigen is known. TCRdb itself ran the reads through MiXCR, one entry per CDR3 protein. The sample carries approximately 990,000 distinct CDR3 sequences, 30% to 40% recorded once. The sample in question was cultured CD8+ T cells from PBMCs, obtained from culture after CMV antigen stimulation. The receptors derive from a human donor in good health (CMV status not recorded). Some clones in this sample may be carry-over from other donors' samples.

This sequence joins TRBV15 and TRBJ1-1; D remains ambiguous. CDR1 and CDR2 (germline): LNHNV, YYDKDF (reference sequence). The CDR3 has 16 amino acids. The V end lost 0 bases, the J end lost 3 bases, and 14 bases lay between the germline ends. CDR3 nucleotides: TGTGCCACCAGCAGAGATCCTTTAGCCCTGGACACTGAAGCTTTCTTT. Its translation is CATSRDPLALDTEAFF.

The chain is built from TRBV7-8 and TRBJ2-1; possible D gene TRBD1, 6 bases. Germline loops: CDR1 SGHVS, CDR2 FQNEAQ. The CDR3 is 15 residues long. The V end was cut by 1 base, the J end by 2 bases, with 9 bases between. CDR3 DNA: TGTGCCAGCAGCTTAGTTAGACAGGCCTACAATGAGCAGTTCTTC. It is translated as CASSLVRQAYNEQFF. Based on the CDR3 plus reference TRBV7-8 and TRBJ2-1, the full variable domain is GAGVSQSPRYKVAKRGQDVALRCDPISGHVSLFWYQQALGQGPEFLTYFQNEAQLDKSGLPSDRFFAERPEGSVSTLKIQRTQQEDSAVYLCASSLVRQAYNEQFFGPGTRLTVL.

Details on this clonotype: A read error is possible here, since a much larger clone lies one base away. The V call is TRBV7-6, the J call TRBJ2-1; the D is unclear. Trimming took 7 bases from V and 7 from J, leaving 14 bases between them. Per the germline V gene, CDR1 is SGHVS and CDR2 is FNYEAQ. The CDR3 sequence is 13 residues long. The CDR3 spells CASNSTGANEQFF. The CDR3 bases are TGTGCCAGCAACTCCACCGGAGCTAATGAGCAGTTCTTC.

In this sample, this clonotype turned up many times. This rearrangement joins TRBV28 to TRBJ2-3; the D is unclear. V dropped 1 base and J dropped 2 bases, with 13 bases sitting between them. In germline, CDR1 is MDHEN, CDR2 SYDVKM. The length of the CDR3 is 16 residues. CDR3 in amino acids: CASSLSEIPSTDTQYF. The CDR3 region has the DNA TGTGCCAGCAGTTTATCGGAGATACCATCCACAGATACGCAGTATTTT.

The chain has TRBV9 and TRBJ2-7; tentative D call: TRBD2 (5 bases). V was pared by 4 bases and J by 3 bases, with 14 bases between. The CDR3 is 14 residues long. The germline V gene has CDR1 SGDLS and CDR2 YYNGEE. In nucleotides, the CDR3 is TGTGCCAGCAGCCCGTCCGACGGAGGCTACGAGCAGTACGTC. This gives the protein CASSPSDGGYEQYV.

The gene calls are TRBV7-9 and TRBJ2-1; 8 nucleotides match TRBD2. CDR1 is SEHNR, CDR2 FQNEAQ, per germline (reference sequence). This CDR3 spans 14 amino acids. The J segment lost 4 bases and the V segment lost 5 bases, leaving 4 bases of the junction unmatched. The CDR3, as DNA: TGTGCCAGCAGCAATCCGGGGGGGTACAATGAGCAGTTCTTC. Its protein is CASSNPGGYNEQFF.

V is TRBV11-2 and J is TRBJ2-5, with TRBD2 identical over 9 bases. The CDR3 covers 17 residues. The germline gives CDR1 SGHAT, CDR2 FQNNGV. The junction had 5 bases not matched to a gene; V was cut back by 0 bases and J by 0 bases. The CDR3 DNA is TGTGCCAGCAGCTTAGATCAATTAGCGGGAGACCAAGAGACCCAGTACTTC. Translated, it gives CASSLDQLAGDQETQYF.

There are many counts of this clonotype. The chain links TRBV6-1 to TRBJ1-1; D unclear. The V end lost 3 bases, the J end lost 2 bases, and 10 bases lay between the germline ends. Germline CDR1 and CDR2: MNHNS and SASEGT. The CDR3 runs 14 residues. The CDR3 is CASSDPWGNTEAFF. The CDR3 coding sequence is TGTGCCAGCAGTGACCCGTGGGGTAACACTGAAGCTTTCTTT.

This clonotype was observed at least ten times. V and J are TRBV12-3 or TRBV12-4 and TRBJ1-5, with D uncertain. Deletions cut 4 bases from V and 2 bases from J, with 9 bases between. The CDR3 has 14 residues. The CDR3 loop is CASSSGPGNQPQHF. Written as DNA, the CDR3 is TGTGCCAGCAGTTCCGGACCAGGCAATCAGCCCCAGCATTTT.

This clonotype is a singleton in its sample. The chain recombines TRBV13 with TRBJ2-7; perhaps TRBD2 as D (6 bases). Per the germline V gene, CDR1 is PRHDT and CDR2 is FYEKMQ (reference sequence). The ends were cut back, 5 bases at V and 2 bases at J, with 13 bases in the middle. This CDR3 spans 14 amino acids. This chain's CDR3 is CASSPRGIPYEQYF. The CDR3 DNA follows: TGTGCCAGCAGCCCCCGGGGGATACCCTACGAGCAGTACTTC.

In its sample, this clonotype was seen many times. This chain connects TRBV7-6 to TRBJ2-3, with no clear D. This CDR3 has 16 amino acids. V shed 0 bases and J shed 2 bases, with 12 bases lying between them. CDR1 and CDR2 from the germline V gene are SGHVS and FNYEAQ. In nucleotides, the CDR3 is TGTGCCAGCAGCTTAGCGCTGCGTTCAAACACAGATACGCAGTATTTT. This sequence encodes CASSLALRSNTDTQYF.

This clonotype was seen ten or more times. The chain couples TRBV7-8 to TRBJ1-1; D call uncertain. This CDR3 contains 15 residues. The V end lost 2 bases, the J end lost 0 bases, and 10 bases lay between the germline ends. Per germline, CDR1 SGHVS and CDR2 FQNEAQ. CDR3 in amino acids: CASSLFRTMNTEAFF. CDR3 sequence (DNA): TGTGCCAGCAGCTTATTCCGTACGATGAACACTGAAGCTTTCTTT.

Only a few counts were recorded for this clonotype. The chain combines TRBV27 with TRBJ1-1, with D tentatively TRBD1 (6 bases). Per the germline V gene, CDR1 is MNHEY and CDR2 is SMNVEV (reference sequence). The CDR3 totals 16 residues. V gave up 4 bases and J gave up 4 bases, with 19 bases separating them. The CDR3 sequence: CASSSYDPGVRTEAFF. CDR3 DNA sequence: TGTGCCAGCAGTTCATATGACCCAGGGGTCCGCACTGAAGCTTTCTTT.

J is TRBJ2-7 and V is TRBV19; 13 bases are a match to TRBD2. The germline V gene has CDR1 LNHDA and CDR2 SQIVND (reference sequence). J was trimmed by 5 bases and V by 5 bases; bases with no gene match: 3. CDR3 size: 14 residues. The CDR3 is CASSFTSGGDEQYF. The CDR3, as DNA: TGTGCCAGTAGTTTCACTAGCGGGGGGGACGAGCAGTACTTC.

The rearrangement joins TRBV2 to TRBJ1-1; 7 nucleotides match TRBD1. Trimming cost V 2 bases and J 3 bases; bases outside gene matches: 12. Germline V gene data show CDR1 as SNHLY and CDR2 as FYNNEI. The CDR3 loop spans 17 amino acids. The CDR3 protein is CASSETQNHRGDTEAFF. The CDR3 bases are TGTGCCAGCAGTGAAACCCAAAATCACAGGGGTGACACTGAAGCTTTCTTT.

This chain links TRBV27 with TRBJ1-6; no clear D. CDR1 MNHEY and CDR2 SMNVEV come from the germline V gene (reference sequence). The CDR3 runs 14 residues. V was trimmed by 6 bases and J by 10 bases, leaving 16 bases between them. In DNA form, the CDR3 reads TGTGCCAGCAGGCCGGGATTAGAGGCCTCACCCCTCCACTTT. Its translation: CASRPGLEASPLHF.

V usage is TRBV27 and J usage is TRBJ2-7; D call uncertain. Trimming stripped 6 bases from V and 6 bases from J, with 9 bases between. CDR1 is MNHEY and CDR2 is SMNVEV in the germline V gene (reference sequence). The CDR3 is 11 residues long. The CDR3 sequence: CASRFLGEQYV. CDR3 bases: TGTGCCAGCAGATTCCTGGGCGAGCAGTACGTC.

This clonotype turned up a few times. The chain links TRBV7-9 to TRBJ2-7; TRBD1 is a possible D gene (7 bases). The V gene lost 5 bases and the J gene lost 2 bases, with 13 bases spanning the gap. The germline CDR1 and CDR2 sequences are SEHNR and FQNEAQ (reference sequence). The CDR3 totals 14 residues. The CDR3 coding sequence is TGTGCCAGCAGCCCGGGGGACAGAACCTACGAGCAGTACGTC. Its protein product is CASSPGDRTYEQYV.

The chain carries TRBV2 and TRBJ1-2, with D maybe TRBD1 (5 bases). Germline assignment: CDR1 SNHLY and CDR2 FYNNEI. The V and J ends lost 2 bases and 4 bases respectively, with 14 bases between them. The CDR3 spans 15 residues. The CDR3: CASSEWGDPIYGYTF. In nucleotides, the CDR3 is TGTGCCAGCAGTGAATGGGGGGATCCTATCTATGGCTACACCTTC.

In DNA, the CDR3 is TGCGCCAGCAGCCAGTCAGGGGGCAGGTCTGAAGCTTTCTTT. As protein: CASSQSGGRSEAFF. The J gene is TRBJ1-1, the V gene TRBV4-1, with 8 bases fitting TRBD1. Trimming removed 3 bases from V and 6 bases from J; junction bases left unmatched: 6. This CDR3 has 14 amino acids. CDR1 MGHRA and CDR2 YSYEKL come from the germline V gene.

Here the CDR3 reads CASSLVWTGDNEQFF. The CDR3 DNA sequence: TGCGCCAGCAGCTTGGTTTGGACAGGGGACAATGAGCAGTTCTTC. The V and J genes are TRBV5-1 and TRBJ2-1, with 9 nucleotides matching TRBD1. Germline CDR1 is SGHRS and CDR2 is YFSETQ. The J segment lost 5 bases and the V segment lost 0 bases, leaving 3 bases of the junction unmatched. This CDR3 has 15 residues.

For this clonotype: One end of the junction is discordant with germline, which a read error may explain. V is TRBV4-1 and J is TRBJ2-5; perhaps TRBD2 as D (5 bases). Germline V CDR1 and CDR2: MGHRA, YSYEKL. The CDR3 loop spans 17 amino acids. Here the CDR3 DNA reads TGCGCCAGCAGCGAAGAAATTCCCGGGAAACGCGAAGAGACCCAGTACTTC. It yields the protein CASSEEIPGKREETQYF.

This clonotype was seen only a few times. The rearrangement uses TRBV6-2 or TRBV6-3 and TRBJ1-1; tentatively, D is TRBD1 (6 bases). Trimming took 10 bases from V and 2 from J, leaving 17 bases between them. The CDR3 loop spans 14 amino acids. CDR1 and CDR2 from the germline V gene are MNHEY and SVGEGT. The DNA for the CDR3 is TGTGCCATCAATCCCAGGGGAGCAAACACTGAAGCTTTCTTT. It yields the protein CAINPRGANTEAFF.

The chain combines TRBV6-1 with TRBJ2-7, with TRBD2 identical over 14 bases. From germline, CDR1 is MNHNS and CDR2 SASEGT. V was pared by 6 bases and J by 7 bases, with 11 bases of the junction left unmatched. The CDR3 covers 16 residues. The CDR3 loop is CASSSRLAGGPGEQYV. The CDR3 DNA reads as TGTGCCAGCAGCTCCCGACTAGCGGGGGGGCCTGGGGAGCAGTACGTC.